Listed here are 5 T cell receptor beta chains from one sample, sequenced in a study of regulatory T cells in long-lasting Graves disease. Arm-PCR with iRepertoire HTBI primers amplified the CDR3 regions for these TCR beta libraries. TCRdb re-derived calls from the multiplex PCR reads in MiXCR, one entry per CDR3 protein. The sample comprises some 440,000 distinct CDR3 sequences, around 20% of which are singletons, and about 8.3% rests with the top ten. Time point defined: persistent/refractory GD, antithyroid drugs over 5 years with positive TRAb. Researchers made the TCR library from RNA that was extracted from PBMCs. Here the sequenced sample was peripheral blood mononuclear cells (PBMCs), taken when the disease was refractory, from a patient treated with antithyroid drugs. The receptors originated from a female donor with Graves disease.

For this clonotype: The junction and the germline gene differ at one end; a read error may be behind it. This sequence joins TRBV6-1 and TRBJ2-7; a weak D match, TRBD1 (6 bases). Germline CDR1 and CDR2: MNHNS and SASEGT. The CDR3 length is 15 residues. CDR3 coding DNA: TGTGCCAGCACCTTACCGACAGGTATCCCCTACGAGCAGTGCTTC. This gives the protein CASTLPTGIPYEQCF.

Ten or more counts support this clonotype. The chain combines TRBV12-3 or TRBV12-4 with TRBJ2-2, with 8 bases fitting TRBD2. With 1 base clipped from V and 3 bases from J, the junction kept 10 bases outside the gene matches. CDR3 size: 18 residues. DNA for the CDR3: TGTGCCAGCAGTTTAGAGCTGGTAGCGGGAATCGACACCGGGGAGCTGTTTTTT. This translates into CASSLELVAGIDTGELFF.

This sequence joins TRBV7-3 and TRBJ2-2, with D perhaps matching TRBD1 (6 bases). Germline loops: CDR1 SGHTA, CDR2 FQGTGA. The CDR3 loop spans 16 amino acids. Trimming left V 5 bases short and J 6 bases short, with 19 bases between. CDR3 DNA sequence: TGTGCCAGCAGCCCGCGGACAGTCACGGGTCCCGGGGAGCTGTTTTTT. Its translation: CASSPRTVTGPGELFF.

This clonotype was recorded many times. The rearrangement links TRBV7-2 to TRBJ2-7; D tentatively fits TRBD1 or TRBD2 (5 bases each). V was cut by 1 base and J by 3 bases, with 10 bases left in between. The CDR3 consists of 14 residues. Germline lookup yields CDR1 SGHTA and CDR2 FQGNSA. Here the CDR3 DNA reads TGTGCCAGCAGCTTAGTGGATGGGGGCTACGAGCAGTACTTC. Amino acid sequence: CASSLVDGGYEQYF.

The V and J genes are TRBV28 and TRBJ2-3; D is perhaps TRBD2 (5 bases). Germline V lookup: CDR1 MDHEN, CDR2 SYDVKM. This CDR3 contains 15 residues. V shed 4 bases and J shed 1 base, with 12 bases lying between them. The CDR3 spells CASSSPRGRTDTQYF. In nucleotides, the CDR3 is TGTGCCAGCAGTTCGCCTCGAGGGCGCACAGATACGCAGTATTTT.